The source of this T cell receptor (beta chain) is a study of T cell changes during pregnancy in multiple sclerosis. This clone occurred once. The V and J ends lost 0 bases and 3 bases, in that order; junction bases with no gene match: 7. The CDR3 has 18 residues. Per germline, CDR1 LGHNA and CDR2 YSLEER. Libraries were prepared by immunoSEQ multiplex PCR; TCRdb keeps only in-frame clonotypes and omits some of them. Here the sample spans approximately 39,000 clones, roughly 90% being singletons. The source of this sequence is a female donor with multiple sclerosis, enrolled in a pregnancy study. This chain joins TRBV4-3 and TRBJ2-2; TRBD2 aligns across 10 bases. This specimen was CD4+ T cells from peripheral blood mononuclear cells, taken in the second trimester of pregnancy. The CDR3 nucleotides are TGCGCCAGCAGCCAAGAAGGAGGACTAGCGGCTTACACCGGGGAGCTGTTTTTT. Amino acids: CASSQEGGLAAYTGELFF.